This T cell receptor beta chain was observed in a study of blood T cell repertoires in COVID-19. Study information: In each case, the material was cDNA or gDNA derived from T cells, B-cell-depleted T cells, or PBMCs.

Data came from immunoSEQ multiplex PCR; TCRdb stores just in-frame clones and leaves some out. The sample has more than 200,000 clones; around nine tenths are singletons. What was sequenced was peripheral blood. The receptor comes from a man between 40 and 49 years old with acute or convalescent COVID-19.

CDR3 coding DNA: TGTGCCAGCAGCGTAGGAACGGGGGGAACTTACGAGCAGTACTTC. Translation: CASSVGTGGTYEQYF. This chain uses TRBV9 with TRBJ2-7, with TRBD2 matching 7 bases. V shed 0 bases, J shed 4 bases, and the junction held 7 bases outside the gene matches. Germline values: CDR1 SGDLS, CDR2 YYNGEE. This CDR3 is built from 15 residues.